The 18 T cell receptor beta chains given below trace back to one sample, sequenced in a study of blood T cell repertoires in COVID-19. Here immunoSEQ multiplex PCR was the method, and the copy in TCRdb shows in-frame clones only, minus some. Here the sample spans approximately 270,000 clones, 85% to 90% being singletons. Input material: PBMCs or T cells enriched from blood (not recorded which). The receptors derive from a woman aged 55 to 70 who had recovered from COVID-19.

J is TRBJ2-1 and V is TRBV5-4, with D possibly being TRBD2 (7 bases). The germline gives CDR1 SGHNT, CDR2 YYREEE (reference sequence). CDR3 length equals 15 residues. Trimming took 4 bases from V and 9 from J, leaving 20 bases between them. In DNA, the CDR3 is TGTGCCAGCAGCCTAACAGGGAGGGGGATCGGTGAGCAGTTCTTC. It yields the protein CASSLTGRGIGEQFF.

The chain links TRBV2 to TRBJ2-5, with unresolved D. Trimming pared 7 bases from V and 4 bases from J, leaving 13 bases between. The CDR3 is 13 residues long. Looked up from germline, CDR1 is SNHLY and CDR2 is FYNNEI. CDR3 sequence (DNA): TGTGCCAGCAAAAGGAACCCGGGAGAGACCCAGTACTTC. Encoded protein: CASKRNPGETQYF. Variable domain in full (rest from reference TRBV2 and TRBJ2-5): EPEVTQTPSHQVTQMGQEVILRCVPISNHLYFYWYRQILGQKVEFLVSFYNNEISEKSEIFDDQFSVERPDGSNFTLKIRSTKLEDSAMYFCASKRNPGETQYFGPGTRLLVL.

As DNA, the CDR3 is TGTGCCATCAGTGACCCGGGGAGGGGCGGGTGGACTGAAGCTTTCTTT. Translation gives CAISDPGRGGWTEAFF. The chain joins TRBV10-3 to TRBJ1-1; possibly TRBD1 for D (5 bases). The CDR3 contains 16 residues. V lost 3 bases and J lost 5, with 19 bases in between. CDR1 ENHRY and CDR2 SYGVKD come from the germline V gene.

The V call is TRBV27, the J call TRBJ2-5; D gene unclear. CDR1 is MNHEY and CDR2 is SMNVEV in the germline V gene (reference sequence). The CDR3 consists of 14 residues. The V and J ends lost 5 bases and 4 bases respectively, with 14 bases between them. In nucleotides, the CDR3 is TGTGCCAGCAGTAAAGTAAGAGGTGCAGAGACCCAGTACTTC. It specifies CASSKVRGAETQYF.

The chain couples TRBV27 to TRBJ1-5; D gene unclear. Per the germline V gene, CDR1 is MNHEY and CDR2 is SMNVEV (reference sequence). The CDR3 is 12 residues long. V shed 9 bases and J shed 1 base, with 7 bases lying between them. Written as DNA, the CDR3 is TGTGCCAGGCTTAGCAGCAATCAGCCCCAGCATTTT. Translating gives CARLSSNQPQHF.

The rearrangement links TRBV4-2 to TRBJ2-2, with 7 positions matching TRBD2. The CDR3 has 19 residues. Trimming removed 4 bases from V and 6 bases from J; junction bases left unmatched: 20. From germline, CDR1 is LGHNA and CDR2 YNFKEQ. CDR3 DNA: TGTGCCAGCAGCCTAGATGCCCCGGCGGGAGAGGGTGTTGCCGGGGAGCTGTTTTTT. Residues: CASSLDAPAGEGVAGELFF.

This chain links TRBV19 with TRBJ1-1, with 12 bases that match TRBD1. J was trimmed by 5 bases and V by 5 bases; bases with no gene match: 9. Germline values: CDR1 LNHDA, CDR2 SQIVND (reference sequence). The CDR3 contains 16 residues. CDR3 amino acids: CASSAAGTGGRTEAFF. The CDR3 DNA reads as TGTGCCAGTAGTGCCGCCGGGACAGGGGGCCGGACTGAAGCTTTCTTT.

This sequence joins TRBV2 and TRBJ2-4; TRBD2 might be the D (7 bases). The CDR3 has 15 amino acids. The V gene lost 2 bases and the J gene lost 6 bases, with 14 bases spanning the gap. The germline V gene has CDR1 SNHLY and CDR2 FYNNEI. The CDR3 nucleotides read TGTGCCAGCAGTGAACGGGGGGCCGGGGGAAACATTCAGTACTTC. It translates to CASSERGAGGNIQYF.

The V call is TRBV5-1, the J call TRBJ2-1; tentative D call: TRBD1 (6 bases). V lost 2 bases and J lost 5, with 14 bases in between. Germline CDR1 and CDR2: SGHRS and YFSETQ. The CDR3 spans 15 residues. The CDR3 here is CASSLRVGTNNEQFF. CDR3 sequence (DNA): TGCGCCAGCAGCTTAAGGGTGGGGACAAACAATGAGCAGTTCTTC.

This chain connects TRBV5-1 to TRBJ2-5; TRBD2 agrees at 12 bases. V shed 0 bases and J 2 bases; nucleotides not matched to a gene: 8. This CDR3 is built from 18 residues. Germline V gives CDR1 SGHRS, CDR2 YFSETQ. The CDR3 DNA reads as TGCGCCAGCAGCTTGGGGCCCCTAGCGGGAGGGACACAAGAGACCCAGTACTTC. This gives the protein CASSLGPLAGGTQETQYF.

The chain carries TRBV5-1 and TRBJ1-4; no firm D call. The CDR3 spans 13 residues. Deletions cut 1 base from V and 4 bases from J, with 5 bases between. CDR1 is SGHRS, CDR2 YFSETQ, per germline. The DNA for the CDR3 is TGCGCCAGCAGCTTGCTCGGTAATGAAAAACTGTTTTTT. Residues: CASSLLGNEKLFF.

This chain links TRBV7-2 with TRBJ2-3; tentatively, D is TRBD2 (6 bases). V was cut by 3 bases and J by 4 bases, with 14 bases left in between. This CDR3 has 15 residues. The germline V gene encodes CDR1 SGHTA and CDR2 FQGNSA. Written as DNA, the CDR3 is TGTGCCAGCAGCTTCTCTAGCGTCCCCGCAGATACGCAGTATTTT. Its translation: CASSFSSVPADTQYF.

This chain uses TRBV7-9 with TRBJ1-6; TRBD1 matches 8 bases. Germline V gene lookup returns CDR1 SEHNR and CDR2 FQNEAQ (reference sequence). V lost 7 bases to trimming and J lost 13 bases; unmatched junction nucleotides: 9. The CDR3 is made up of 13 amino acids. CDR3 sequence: CASNHDRGGPLHF. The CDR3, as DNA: TGTGCCAGCAACCATGACAGGGGCGGCCCCCTCCACTTT. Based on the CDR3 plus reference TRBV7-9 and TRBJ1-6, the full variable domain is DTGVSQNPRHKITKRGQNVTFRCDPISEHNRLYWYRQTLGQGPEFLTYFQNEAQLEKSRLLSDRFSAERPKGSFSTLEIQRTEQGDSAMYLCASNHDRGGPLHFGNGTRLTVT.

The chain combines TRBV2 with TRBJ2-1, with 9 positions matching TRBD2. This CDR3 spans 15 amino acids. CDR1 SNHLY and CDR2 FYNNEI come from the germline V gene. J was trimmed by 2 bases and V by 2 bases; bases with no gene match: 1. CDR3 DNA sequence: TGTGCCAGCAGTGAATTAGCGGGAGCCTACAATGAGCAGTTCTTC. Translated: CASSELAGAYNEQFF.

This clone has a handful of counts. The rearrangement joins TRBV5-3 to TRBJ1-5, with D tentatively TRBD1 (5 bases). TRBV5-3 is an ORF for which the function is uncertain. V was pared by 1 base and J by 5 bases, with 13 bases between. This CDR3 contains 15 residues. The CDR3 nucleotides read TGTGCCAGAAGCTTGTGGGCAGGGTCGCATCAGCCCCAGCATTTT. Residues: CARSLWAGSHQPQHF.

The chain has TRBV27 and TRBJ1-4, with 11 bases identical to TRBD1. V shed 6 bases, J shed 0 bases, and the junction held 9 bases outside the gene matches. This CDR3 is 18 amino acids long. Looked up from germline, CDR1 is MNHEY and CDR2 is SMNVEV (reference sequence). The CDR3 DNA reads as TGTGCCAGCAGCCGAAGGAGGACAGGGGGCCCAACTAATGAAAAACTGTTTTTT. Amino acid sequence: CASSRRRTGGPTNEKLFF.

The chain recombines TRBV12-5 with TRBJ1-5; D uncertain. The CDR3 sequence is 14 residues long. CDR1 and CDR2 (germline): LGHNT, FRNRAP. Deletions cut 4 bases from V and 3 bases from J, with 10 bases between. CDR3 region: CASGSARNNQPQHF. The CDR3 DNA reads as TGTGCTAGTGGTTCAGCGAGGAACAATCAGCCCCAGCATTTT. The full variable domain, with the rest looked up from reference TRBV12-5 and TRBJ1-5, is DARVTQTPRHKVTEMGQEVTMRCQPILGHNTVFWYRQTMMQGLELLAYFRNRAPLDDSGMPKDRFSAEMPDATLATLKIQPSEPRDSAVYFCASGSARNNQPQHFGDGTRLSIL.

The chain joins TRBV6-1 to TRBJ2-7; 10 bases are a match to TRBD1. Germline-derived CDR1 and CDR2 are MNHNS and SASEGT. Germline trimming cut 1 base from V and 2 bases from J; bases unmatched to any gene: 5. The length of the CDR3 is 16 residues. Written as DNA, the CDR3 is TGTGCCAGCAGTGAAGTTGGGACAGGGGATCCCTACGAGCAGTACTTC. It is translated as CASSEVGTGDPYEQYF.